The clone carrying this TCR beta chain was recorded only once. CDR3 length: 13 amino acids. The V gene lost 5 bases and the J gene lost 5 bases, with 9 bases spanning the gap. The germline V gene has CDR1 SGHVS and CDR2 FQNEAQ. The sample belongs to a study of blood T cell repertoires in COVID-19. The wider study: Donors in the United States, Italy and Spain gave samples during acute or convalescent COVID-19. Nucleic acid was either cDNA or gDNA, and it came from T cells, B-cell-depleted T cells, or PBMCs.

In terms of age and location, participants ranged from about 18 to 90 years and lived in under 30 US areas. As handled by the study authors: Reference gene primer amplification gave nucleated cell count estimates. The repertoire was sequenced with immunoSEQ multiplex PCR; TCRdb's copy has only in-frame clones and lacks some. V and J calls and clone size are those listed in that table; D and trimming were worked out from the DNA. The sample includes around 450,000 clones, roughly nine tenths of them seen just once. This chain uses TRBV7-8 with TRBJ1-4; TRBD1 might be the D (5 bases). The sample consisted of PBMCs or T cells enriched from blood (not recorded which). This TCR derives from a woman younger than 30 who had recovered from COVID-19. CDR3 sequence: CASSRGGNEKLFF. In nucleotides, the CDR3 is TGTGCCAGCAGCCGGGGGGGGAATGAAAAACTGTTTTTT.